These 29 T cell receptor beta chains share one sample of origin, sequenced in a study of T cell clonality in common variable immunodeficiency. Clones were sequenced by immunoSEQ multiplex PCR, and TCRdb holds only the in-frame ones, with some missing. Observed in the sample are 40,000 to 45,000 clones, none of them singletons. The sample taken for sequencing was peripheral blood mononuclear cells. The origin of the receptors is a person aged 18 to 69 in good health.

This clone was recorded at least ten times. The read finishes 3 residues shy of the CDR3 end, and the germline J gene is used to complete it. This chain links TRBV5-1 with TRBJ1-1; 12 bases map to TRBD1. This CDR3 is 15 amino acids long. CDR1 is SGHRS and CDR2 is YFSETQ in the germline V gene. V lost 4 bases to trimming and J lost 4 bases; unmatched junction nucleotides: 5. CDR3 sequence: CASSNGDRGPTEAFF. The part of the CDR3 DNA that was read is TGCGCCAGCAGCAACGGGGACAGGGGGCCCACTGAA. Full variable domain (missing parts from reference TRBV5-1 and TRBJ1-1): KAGVTQTPRYLIKTRGQQVTLSCSPISGHRSVSWYQQTPGQGLQFLFEYFSETQRNKGNFPGRFSGRQFSNSRSEMNVSTLELGDSALYLCASSNGDRGPTEAFFGQGTRLTVV.

This clone was seen many times. The missing CDR3 end, 3 residues past where the read stops, is filled in from the germline J gene. The genes are TRBV2 and TRBJ2-5; tentatively, D is TRBD2 (5 bases). V lost 4 bases, J lost 1 base, and 13 bases lay in between. CDR3 length: 15 amino acids. The V gene's germline CDR1 is SNHLY and CDR2 FYNNEI. The sequenced CDR3 bases are TGTGCCAGCAGTGGGAAAGGACTCGCCCAAGAGACC. This sequence encodes CASSGKGLAQET. The full CDR3 protein reads CASSGKGLAQETQYF.

This clone was observed many times. The read halts 3 residues ahead of the CDR3 end, with the missing end drawn from the germline J gene. J is TRBJ1-1 and V is TRBV7-9; a weak D match, TRBD1 (6 bases). The CDR3 consists of 15 residues. V lost 5 bases to trimming and J lost 1 base, with 14 bases between them. Germline CDR1 reads SEHNR; CDR2 reads FQNEAQ (reference sequence). The CDR3 DNA, read in part, is TGTGCCAGCAGCCTGGAGACAGGACCGAACACTGAA. Translating gives CASSLETGPNTE. The CDR3 as a whole reads CASSLETGPNTEAFF.

This clone was counted many times. The CDR3 end lies 3 residues beyond the end of the read and is filled in from the germline J gene. V and J are TRBV7-8 and TRBJ1-5; 8 bases are shared with TRBD1. Germline V gene data show CDR1 as SGHVS and CDR2 as FQNEAQ. The CDR3 is 15 residues long. Trimming at V came to 10 bases and at J to 6 bases, leaving 14 bases not matched to a gene. The DNA read from the CDR3 is TGTGCCACCCAGCTAGCAGGGGGCGTTATTCAGCCC. Protein: CATQLAGGVIQP. The whole CDR3 reads CATQLAGGVIQPQHF.

In this sample, this clone turned up many times. The DNA ends 3 residues before the CDR3 does, and the rest of the CDR3 is filled in from the germline J gene. The chain has TRBV4-2 and TRBJ2-3; TRBD2 is a possible D gene (7 bases). From germline, CDR1 is LGHNA and CDR2 YNFKEQ. The length of the CDR3 is 16 residues. The ends were cut back, 0 bases at V and 2 bases at J, with 12 bases in the middle. The CDR3 sequence is CASSQDRGGPTDTQYF. CDR3 DNA (partial): TGTGCCAGCAGCCAAGATAGGGGGGGGCCCACAGATACG.

This clone has ten or more counts. The sequenced fragment ends 3 residues before the CDR3 boundary, so the rest is inferred from the germline J gene. The chain couples TRBV7-3 to TRBJ1-6; D unresolved. Germline V lookup: CDR1 SGHTA, CDR2 FQGTGA. CDR3 length equals 13 residues. The V end lost 8 bases, the J end lost 4 bases, and 9 bases lay between the germline ends. This CDR3 is CASGAEYNSPLHF. CDR3 DNA (partial): TGTGCCAGCGGTGCAGAGTATAATTCACCC.

The table lists this clone with many counts. The CDR3 end lies 3 residues beyond the end of the read and is filled in from the germline J gene. The chain combines TRBV9 with TRBJ2-4; D possibly corresponds to TRBD2 (7 bases). Germline V gene lookup returns CDR1 SGDLS and CDR2 YYNGEE. The CDR3 totals 14 residues. The V and J ends lost 4 bases and 6 bases respectively, with 14 bases between them. CDR3 bases read: TGTGCCAGCAGCCCCGGAGGGGGGGGAAACATT. It yields the protein CASSPGGGGNI. The full CDR3 protein is CASSPGGGGNIQYF.

In this sample, this clone turned up many times. Partial CDR3 DNA: TGTGCCAGCAGTGCAAGTCTAGCGGGAACTATCGAG. It translates to CASSASLAGTIE. The CDR3 as a whole reads CASSASLAGTIEQYF. V and J are TRBV2 and TRBJ2-7, with 9 bases identical to TRBD2. The sequenced fragment ends 3 residues before the CDR3 boundary, so the rest is inferred from the germline J gene. The germline V gene has CDR1 SNHLY and CDR2 FYNNEI. This CDR3 is 15 amino acids long. With V trimmed by 4 bases and J by 6 bases, 10 bases remained unmatched. The entire variable domain, with the rest obtained from reference TRBV2 and TRBJ2-7, is as follows: EPEVTQTPSHQVTQMGQEVILRCVPISNHLYFYWYRQILGQKVEFLVSFYNNEISEKSEIFDDQFSVERPDGSNFTLKIRSTKLEDSAMYFCASSASLAGTIEQYFGPGTRLTVT.

This clone occurred many times. The read terminates 3 residues ahead of where the CDR3 ends, so the germline J gene completes it. The chain combines TRBV6-1 with TRBJ2-3; 8 bases fit TRBD1. The germline V gene has CDR1 MNHNS and CDR2 SASEGT. The CDR3 sequence is 13 residues long. V lost 4 bases, J lost 4 bases, and 1 base stayed unmatched. CDR3 DNA (partial): TGTGCCAGCAGTGTACAGGGGGCAGATACG. Protein: CASSVQGADT. The entire CDR3 protein reads CASSVQGADTQYF.

Worth noting for this clone: Read data end 3 residues before the CDR3 end; the end is taken from the germline J gene. The chain recombines TRBV7-9 with TRBJ2-3; 11 bases agree with TRBD2. There are 15 residues in the CDR3. CDR1 is SEHNR, CDR2 FQNEAQ, per germline (reference sequence). Trimming removed 5 bases from V and 1 base from J; junction bases left unmatched: 2. The CDR3 DNA, read in part, is TGTGCCAGCAGCCCTAGCGGGAGGCGCACAGATACG. This sequence encodes CASSPSGRRTDT. The entire CDR3 protein is CASSPSGRRTDTQYF.

This clone was observed many times. The read ends 3 residues before the CDR3 terminus; that terminus is restored from the germline J gene. V gene TRBV7-2 combines with J gene TRBJ2-1; 13 bases line up with TRBD2. Germline assignment: CDR1 SGHTA and CDR2 FQGNSA. CDR3 length: 18 amino acids. The V gene end was trimmed by 0 bases and the J gene end by 3 bases; junction bases not matched to a gene: 5. CDR3 residues: CASSLAGTSGTRYNEQFF. CDR3 DNA, as far as it was read: TGTGCCAGCAGCTTAGCCGGGACTAGCGGGACTCGCTACAATGAG.

This clone has at least ten counts. Read coverage stops 3 residues before the CDR3 terminus; the germline J gene supplies the remainder. The V gene is TRBV29-1, the J gene TRBJ1-1, with 7 bases that match TRBD1. V shed 5 bases and J 0 bases; nucleotides not matched to a gene: 3. The CDR3 covers 13 residues. Per germline, CDR1 SQVTM and CDR2 ANQGSEA. The chain's CDR3 is CSVRQGMNTEAFF. The CDR3 bases that were read are TGCAGCGTTCGACAGGGCATGAACACTGAA.

This clone has at least ten counts. Coverage ceases 3 residues before the CDR3 finishes, and the germline J gene fills in the end. V is TRBV18 and J is TRBJ2-5, with TRBD1 identical over 8 bases. The germline gives CDR1 KGHSH, CDR2 LQKENI. Trimming cost V 3 bases and J 4 bases; bases outside gene matches: 7. This CDR3 comprises 15 residues. CDR3 region: CASSPTYDRGETQYF. The sequenced part of the CDR3 DNA is TGTGCCAGCTCACCGACCTACGACAGGGGAGAGACC.

This clone was recorded at least ten times. Coverage ceases 3 residues before the CDR3 finishes, and the germline J gene fills in the end. V and J are TRBV19 and TRBJ1-2, with D maybe TRBD1 (5 bases). This CDR3 spans 11 amino acids. Germline CDR1 and CDR2: LNHDA and SQIVND (reference sequence). The CDR3 sequence is CASSHQGGYTF. The DNA read from the CDR3 is TGTGCCAGTAGCCACCAGGGAGGC.

This clone appeared many times. The sequence runs out 3 residues before the end of the CDR3; the remainder is reconstructed from the germline J gene. The chain couples TRBV6-2 or TRBV6-3 to TRBJ2-1; TRBD2 matches 11 bases. The CDR3 loop spans 14 amino acids. Per germline, CDR1 MNHEY and CDR2 SVGEGT. The V gene end was trimmed by 8 bases and the J gene end by 3 bases; junction bases not matched to a gene: 3. CDR3 residues: CASRGTSGYNEQFF. CDR3 bases read: TGTGCCAGCCGCGGGACTAGCGGCTACAATGAG.

This clone was seen ten or more times. Coverage ceases 3 residues before the CDR3 finishes, and the germline J gene fills in the end. V usage is TRBV11-2 and J usage is TRBJ2-7; no clear D. Germline V CDR1 and CDR2: SGHAT, FQNNGV. CDR3 length equals 15 residues. The germline V and J ends were trimmed by 0 bases and 3 bases, with 12 bases remaining between them. The CDR3 here is CASSLDLISIYEQYF. CDR3 DNA (partial): TGTGCCAGCAGCTTAGACCTAATCTCCATCTACGAG.

This clone was recorded at least ten times. The read is 3 residues too short to cover the CDR3 end, so that end is filled in from the germline J gene. The chain employs TRBV6-2 or TRBV6-3 and TRBJ2-5, with a tentative D call TRBD1 (5 bases). This CDR3 is built from 13 residues. CDR1 is MNHEY and CDR2 is SVGEGT in the germline V gene. V lost 4 bases, J lost 2 bases, and 8 bases lay in between. CDR3 protein: CASSFRGQETQYF. CDR3 DNA, as far as it was read: TGTGCCAGCAGTTTTAGGGGACAAGAGACC.

This clone has at least ten counts. The CDR3 end falls 3 residues outside the read, so it is completed with the germline J gene. The rearrangement uses TRBV20-1 and TRBJ2-1; 9 bases align to TRBD2. From germline, CDR1 is DFQATT and CDR2 SNEGSKA (reference sequence). CDR3 size: 12 residues. This CDR3 reads CSGLAGVNEQFF. CDR3 bases read: TGCAGCGGGTTAGCGGGAGTGAATGAG.

With respect to this clone: The read terminates 3 residues before the CDR3 end, so the remaining end is supplied by the germline J gene. The chain carries TRBV7-4 and TRBJ2-3; 12 nucleotides line up with TRBD2. Germline V gives CDR1 SGHVT, CDR2 SQSDAQ. The CDR3 has 16 residues. V dropped 1 base and J dropped 4; count of bases not matched to a gene: 3. The CDR3 sequence is CASSLVTSGRPDTQYF. CDR3 DNA (partial): TGTGCCAGCAGCTTAGTGACTAGCGGGAGACCAGATACG.

This clone was seen at least ten times. The read stops 3 residues short of the end of the CDR3; the missing end is completed from the germline J gene. The rearrangement links TRBV6-1 to TRBJ2-2, with 13 bases aligning to TRBD2. The V gene end was trimmed by 4 bases and the J gene end by 6 bases; junction bases not matched to a gene: 5. Germline CDR1 reads MNHNS; CDR2 reads SASEGT. The CDR3 is 16 amino acids. The part of the CDR3 DNA that was read is TGTGCCAGCAGTGGCCGGACTAGCGGGAGCCCCGGGGAG. Residues: CASSGRTSGSPGE. The full CDR3 reads CASSGRTSGSPGELFF.

This clone was picked up many times. The CDR3 is cut off 3 residues early in the read; its end comes from the germline J gene. This chain connects TRBV20-1 to TRBJ2-1; TRBD1 agrees at 8 bases. The CDR3 extends over 16 amino acids. The germline V gene encodes CDR1 DFQATT and CDR2 SNEGSKA (reference sequence). J was trimmed by 6 bases and V by 5 bases; bases with no gene match: 15. This chain's CDR3 is CSAQLKGRGRPNEQFF. Partial CDR3 DNA: TGCAGTGCTCAACTTAAGGGCAGGGGGCGACCCAATGAG.

This clone occurred many times. Read sequence stops 3 residues before the CDR3 end, and the germline J gene provides the missing end. This chain joins TRBV7-3 and TRBJ1-2, with 10 bases matching TRBD1. Germline CDR1 and CDR2: SGHTA and FQGTGA. The length of the CDR3 is 14 residues. Trimming took 5 bases from V and 6 from J; bases not matched to a gene: 6. The CDR3 is CASSRTGGGDGYTF. The covered CDR3 bases are TGTGCCAGCAGCCGGACAGGGGGAGGGGATGGC.

This clone has at least ten counts. The missing CDR3 end, 3 residues past where the read stops, is filled in from the germline J gene. J is TRBJ1-5 and V is TRBV5-6, with TRBD1 matching 7 bases. Germline trimming cut 4 bases from V and 2 bases from J; bases unmatched to any gene: 6. CDR3 length: 15 amino acids. Germline V gene data show CDR1 as SGHDT and CDR2 as YYEEEE. CDR3: CASSTAGGRNQPQHF. Partial CDR3 DNA: TGTGCCAGCAGCACTGCAGGGGGACGCAATCAGCCC.

This clone occurred a few times. The read ends 3 residues shy of where the CDR3 ends; the end is completed using the germline J gene. The chain has TRBV7-9 and TRBJ2-4, with 7 bases that match TRBD2. This CDR3 is built from 14 residues. Germline-derived CDR1 and CDR2 are SEHNR and FQNEAQ (reference sequence). CDR3 amino acids: CASSLNWGDYGQYF. The sequenced CDR3 bases are TGTGCCAGCAGCTTAAATTGGGGGGACTATGGT.

This clone was seen at least ten times. The CDR3 end falls 3 residues outside the read, so it is completed with the germline J gene. Other nucleotide sequences in the sample specify the same CDR3. The rearrangement links TRBV20-1 to TRBJ2-7, with a tentative D call TRBD2 (6 bases). Germline assignment: CDR1 DFQATT and CDR2 SNEGSKA (reference sequence). The CDR3 consists of 13 residues. Between the trimmed V and J ends, which lost 3 bases and 0 bases, there was a span of 9 bases. CDR3 sequence reads: CSARGGYSYEQYF. The sequenced part of the CDR3 DNA is TGCAGTGCTAGGGGGGGTTACTCCTACGAG.

This clone was seen many times. The read halts 3 residues ahead of the CDR3 end, with the missing end drawn from the germline J gene. The chain is built from TRBV27 and TRBJ2-3; 7 bases line up with TRBD2. After removal of 1 base from V and 2 bases from J, the junction contained 6 bases not matched to a gene. Germline V gene lookup returns CDR1 MNHEY and CDR2 SMNVEV (reference sequence). The CDR3 has 16 residues. CDR3 loop: CASSLLALAPTDTQYF. CDR3 DNA, as far as it was read: TGTGCCAGCAGTTTATTGGCACTAGCGCCCACAGATACG.

Notes on this clone: Read sequence stops 3 residues before the CDR3 end, and the germline J gene provides the missing end. The chain joins TRBV5-1 to TRBJ2-3; tentative D call: TRBD1 (6 bases). Trimming stripped 2 bases from V and 0 bases from J, with 16 bases between. The CDR3 length is 17 residues. Germline V gives CDR1 SGHRS, CDR2 YFSETQ. The CDR3 loop is CASSFGTSHYSTDTQYF. The CDR3 bases that were read are TGCGCCAGCAGCTTTGGGACAAGCCACTACAGCACAGATACG. Together with reference TRBV5-1 and TRBJ2-3, the CDR3 gives the full variable domain: KAGVTQTPRYLIKTRGQQVTLSCSPISGHRSVSWYQQTPGQGLQFLFEYFSETQRNKGNFPGRFSGRQFSNSRSEMNVSTLELGDSALYLCASSFGTSHYSTDTQYFGPGTRLTVL.

This clone was found many times. The read terminates 3 residues ahead of where the CDR3 ends, so the germline J gene completes it. V is TRBV5-4 and J is TRBJ2-5, with D perhaps matching TRBD1 (5 bases). The V end lost 2 bases, the J end lost 4 bases, and 12 bases lay between the germline ends. There are 14 residues in the CDR3. In germline, CDR1 is SGHNT, CDR2 YYREEE (reference sequence). CDR3 DNA, as far as it was read: TGTGCCAGCAGCTTAACAGGTTCGGGAGAGACC. It codes for CASSLTGSGET. The whole CDR3 protein is CASSLTGSGETQYF.

The sample holds many counts of this clone. The CDR3 is cut off 3 residues early in the read; its end comes from the germline J gene. The rearrangement joins TRBV5-4 to TRBJ1-6; 7 bases line up with TRBD1. Germline trimming cut 1 base from V and 10 bases from J; bases unmatched to any gene: 11. The CDR3 covers 16 residues. The germline gives CDR1 SGHNT, CDR2 YYREEE (reference sequence). The CDR3 DNA, read in part, is TGTGCCAGCAGCTTGAGATCAAACAGGGGAAACTCACCC. Residues: CASSLRSNRGNSP. The complete CDR3 reads CASSLRSNRGNSPLHF.